This T cell receptor (beta chain) came from a study of blood T cells in healthy people across ages. Regarding the study as a whole: Per million T cells, TCR beta diversity dropped roughly linearly as age increased. Both higher diversity and more naive CD4+ cells marked long-lived donors when set against aged donors.

The CDR3 loop spans 17 amino acids. CDR1 and CDR2 (germline): MDHEN, SYDVKM. V shed 3 bases, J shed 4 bases, and the junction held 8 bases outside the gene matches. On this clonotype itself: Its antigen is still unknown.

Primed by a sample-barcoded 5' primer and a J-beta primer mix, a second PCR proceeded for 7 to 11 cycles. The yield of each sample was at least 2.5 million CDR3-containing paired-end reads. TCRdb reprocessed the 5' RACE reads via MiXCR and lists one record per CDR3 protein. The data show 1.8 million or so distinct CDR3 sequences, with roughly 43% seen just once and 23% held by the top ten. The sequenced material came from blood. This receptor was taken from a human donor in good health. This rearrangement joins TRBV28 to TRBJ2-2; 10 bases align to TRBD1. This chain's CDR3 is CASSLFFRDRGTGELFF. DNA for the CDR3: TGTGCCAGCAGTTTGTTTTTCCGGGACAGGGGCACCGGGGAGCTGTTTTTT.